This T cell receptor beta chain originates from a study of blood T cell repertoires in COVID-19. On the study more broadly: Acute and convalescent COVID-19 specimens originated in the United States, Italy and Spain.

Clones were read by immunoSEQ multiplex PCR, and TCRdb kept only the in-frame ones, dropping some. The repertoire consists of approximately 300,000 clones, with about nine tenths occurring once and the leading ten covering 10% to 12%. The V gene's germline CDR1 is SEHNR and CDR2 FQNEAQ (reference sequence). The CDR3 is made up of 15 amino acids. J lost 8 bases, V lost 5 bases, and 11 bases had no gene match. The sequenced sample consisted of peripheral blood. The TCR sequence derives from a woman in her twenties or thirties with COVID-19, enrolled during active disease. This chain uses TRBV7-9 with TRBJ2-1; 8 bases map to TRBD2. CDR3 protein: CASSLGGLGSDEQFF. CDR3 coding DNA: TGTGCCAGCAGCCTGGGGGGACTAGGTAGCGATGAGCAGTTCTTC.